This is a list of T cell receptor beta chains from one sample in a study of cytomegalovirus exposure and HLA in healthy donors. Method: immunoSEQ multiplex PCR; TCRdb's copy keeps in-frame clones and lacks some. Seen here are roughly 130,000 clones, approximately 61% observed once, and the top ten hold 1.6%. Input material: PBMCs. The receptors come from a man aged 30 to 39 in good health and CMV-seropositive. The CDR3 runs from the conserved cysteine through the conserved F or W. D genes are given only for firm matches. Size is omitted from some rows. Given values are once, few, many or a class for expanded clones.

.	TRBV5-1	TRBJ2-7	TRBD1	TGCGCCAGCAGCTTGGGAGACAGGGGAGGCGAGCAGTACTTC	CASSLGDRGGEQYF
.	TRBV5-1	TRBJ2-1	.	TGCGCCAGCAGCTTGTACGAGGGCTTATCATCTGAGCAGTTCTTC	CASSLYEGLSSEQFF
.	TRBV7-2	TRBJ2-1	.	TGTGCCAGCAGCTTAAGGTTTGGGCCTTACAATGAGCAGTTCTTC	CASSLRFGPYNEQFF
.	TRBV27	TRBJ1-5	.	TGTGCCAGCAGTTTCGCAGGGGCAGGTCAGCCCCAGCATTTT	CASSFAGAGQPQHF
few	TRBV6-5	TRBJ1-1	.	TGTGCCAGCAGTTACGGGGTAGGGGGATGGGGCACTGAAGCTTTCTTT	CASSYGVGGWGTEAFF
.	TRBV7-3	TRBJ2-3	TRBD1	TGTGCCAGCAGCCCCCGTTCGGGACAGGGAACGCAGTATTTT	CASSPRSGQGTQYF
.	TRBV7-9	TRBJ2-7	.	TGTGCCAGCAGCTTAGTCGCCGGGGACTACGAGCAGTACTTC	CASSLVAGDYEQYF
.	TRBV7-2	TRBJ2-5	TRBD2	TGTGCCAGCAGCTTAGGGGTAGCGGGAGGACAAGAGACCCAGTACTTC	CASSLGVAGGQETQYF
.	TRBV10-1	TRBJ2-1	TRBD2	TGCGCCAGCAGTCCCGAGGTGGGAGGGCTCTACAATGAGCAGTTCTTC	CASSPEVGGLYNEQFF
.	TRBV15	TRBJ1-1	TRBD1	TGTGCCACCAGCAGAGGCCGACAGGGCCCGACTGAAGCTTTCTTT	CATSRGRQGPTEAFF